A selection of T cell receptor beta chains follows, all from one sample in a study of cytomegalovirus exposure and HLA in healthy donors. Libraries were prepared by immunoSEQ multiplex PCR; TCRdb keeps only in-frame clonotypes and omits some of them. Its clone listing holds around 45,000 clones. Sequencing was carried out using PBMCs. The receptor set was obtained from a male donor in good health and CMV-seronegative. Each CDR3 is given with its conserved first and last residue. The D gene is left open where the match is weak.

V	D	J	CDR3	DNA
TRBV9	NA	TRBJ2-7	CASSVRGADEQYF	TGTGCCAGCAGCGTTCGGGGGGCGGACGAGCAGTACTTC
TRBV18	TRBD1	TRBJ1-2	CASSPDRAKGYGYTF	TGTGCCAGCTCACCAGACAGGGCAAAGGGCTATGGCTACACCTTC
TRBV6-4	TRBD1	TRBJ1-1	CASSEGDSGLTEAFF	TGTGCCAGCAGTGAGGGGGACAGCGGCCTCACTGAAGCTTTCTTT
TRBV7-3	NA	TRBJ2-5	CASSLFWGATQYF	TGTGCCAGCAGCTTATTCTGGGGAGCGACCCAGTACTTC
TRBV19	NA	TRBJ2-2	CASSMSQRVTGELFF	TGTGCCAGTAGTATGTCCCAACGGGTCACCGGGGAGCTGTTTTTT
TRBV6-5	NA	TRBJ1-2	CASSDTDRLKGYTF	TGTGCCAGCAGTGACACAGACAGGTTGAAAGGCTACACCTTC
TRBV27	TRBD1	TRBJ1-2	CASSSSLGQVYGYTF	TGTGCCAGCAGTTCCTCCCTCGGACAGGTCTATGGCTACACCTTC
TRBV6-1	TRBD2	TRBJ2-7	CASTRPGGGLYEQYF	TGTGCCAGCACCCGCCCTGGGGGGGGTCTTTACGAGCAGTACTTC
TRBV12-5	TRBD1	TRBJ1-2	CASGFAGQGAIGYTF	TGTGCTAGTGGTTTTGCCGGACAGGGGGCAATTGGCTACACCTTC
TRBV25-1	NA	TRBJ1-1	CASSESGRAGAEAFF	TGTGCCAGCAGTGAATCGGGCAGGGCCGGCGCTGAAGCTTTCTTT
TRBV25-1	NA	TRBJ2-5	CASSPPAGRETQYF	TGTGCCAGCAGCCCCCCCGCGGGTCGGGAGACCCAGTACTTC
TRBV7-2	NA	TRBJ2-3	CASSLKTGTQTRTDTQYF	TGTGCCAGCAGCTTGAAGACCGGGACACAAACCCGCACAGATACGCAGTATTTT
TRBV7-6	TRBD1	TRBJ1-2	CASSLRQGASDYGYTF	TGTGCCAGCAGCTTAAGACAGGGGGCATCTGACTATGGCTACACCTTC
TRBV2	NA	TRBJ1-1	CATTVSPDTEAFF	TGTGCCACGACAGTGTCCCCCGACACTGAAGCTTTCTTT
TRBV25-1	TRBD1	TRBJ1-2	CASSKGQGRTTNYGYTF	TGTGCCAGCAGTAAAGGACAGGGGAGGACAACAAACTATGGCTACACCTTC
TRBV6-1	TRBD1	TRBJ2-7	CASSEGTGGAYEQYF	TGTGCCAGCAGTGAGGGGACAGGGGGCGCCTACGAGCAGTACTTC
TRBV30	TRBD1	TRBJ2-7	CAAPRQGFTYEQYF	TGTGCCGCACCACGACAGGGTTTCACCTACGAGCAGTACTTC
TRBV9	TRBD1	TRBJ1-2	CASSGNRGTYGYTF	TGTGCCAGCAGCGGCAACAGGGGTACTTATGGCTACACCTTC
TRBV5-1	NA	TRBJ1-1	CASSLAVQGNTEAFF	TGCGCCAGCAGCTTGGCCGTTCAGGGGAACACTGAAGCTTTCTTT
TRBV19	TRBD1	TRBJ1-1	CASSPLTGGRGTEAFF	TGTGCCAGTAGTCCGCTAACAGGGGGCCGGGGCACTGAAGCTTTCTTT
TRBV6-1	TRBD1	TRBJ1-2	CASRVGQGVNYGYTF	TGTGCCAGCAGAGTCGGACAGGGGGTGAACTATGGCTACACCTTC
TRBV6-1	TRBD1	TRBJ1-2	CASSVDRGKPYYGYTF	TGTGCCAGCAGTGTGGACAGGGGGAAACCCTACTATGGCTACACCTTC
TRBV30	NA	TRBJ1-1	CALEVGTEAFF	TGTGCCTTGGAGGTAGGCACTGAAGCTTTCTTT
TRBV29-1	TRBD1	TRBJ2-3	CSVRTGGTDTQYF	TGCAGCGTCCGGACAGGGGGCACAGATACGCAGTATTTT
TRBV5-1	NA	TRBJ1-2	CASSPSPLTTGYNYGYTF	TGCGCCAGCAGCCCTTCCCCCTTGACTACAGGGTACAACTATGGCTACACCTTC
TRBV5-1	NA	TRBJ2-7	CASSLERGKSSYEQYF	TGCGCCAGCAGCTTGGAACGGGGGAAGAGCTCCTACGAGCAGTACTTC
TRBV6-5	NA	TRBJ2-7	CASGSYEQYF	TGTGCCAGTGGCAGCTACGAGCAGTACTTC
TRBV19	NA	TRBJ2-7	CASSIGQSVIYEQYF	TGTGCCAGTAGTATCGGACAGAGCGTCATCTACGAGCAGTACTTC
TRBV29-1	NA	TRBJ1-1	CSVEKQDMNTEAFF	TGCAGCGTTGAGAAGCAAGACATGAACACTGAAGCTTTCTTT
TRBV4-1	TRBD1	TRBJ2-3	CASSQDPTGSTDTQYF	TGCGCCAGCAGCCAAGATCCGACAGGGAGTACAGATACGCAGTATTTT
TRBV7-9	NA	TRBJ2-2	CASPLYGNTGELFF	TGTGCCAGCCCACTTTACGGGAACACCGGGGAGCTGTTTTTT
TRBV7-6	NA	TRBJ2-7	CASSPRGVGSRYEQYF	TGTGCCAGCAGCCCCAGGGGGGTAGGCTCCCGCTACGAGCAGTACTTC
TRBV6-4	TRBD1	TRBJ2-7	CATRRRGQGAYEQYF	TGTGCCACCAGGCGCAGGGGACAGGGAGCCTACGAGCAGTACTTC
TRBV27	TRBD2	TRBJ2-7	CASSRLAGRTYEQYF	TGTGCCAGCAGCCGCCTAGCGGGGAGGACCTACGAGCAGTACTTC
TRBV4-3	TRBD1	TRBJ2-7	CASSWGQSINEQYF	TGCGCCAGCAGCTGGGGACAGTCTATCAACGAGCAGTACTTC
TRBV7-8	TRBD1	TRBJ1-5	CASSPKTGQRVSNQPQHF	TGTGCCAGCAGCCCCAAGACGGGACAGAGAGTTAGCAATCAGCCCCAGCATTTT
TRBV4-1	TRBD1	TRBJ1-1	CASSQGMNRGYQYTEAFF	TGCGCCAGCAGCCAAGGTATGAACAGGGGGTATCAGTACACTGAAGCTTTCTTT